This TCR beta chain was documented in a study of blood T cell repertoires in COVID-19. Study summary: Acute and convalescent COVID-19 specimens originated in the United States, Italy and Spain. The cDNA or gDNA used as material had been derived from T cells, B-cell-depleted T cells, or PBMCs.

The CDR3 contains 14 residues. In germline, CDR1 is MNHEY, CDR2 SVGAGI. After removal of 10 bases from V and 4 bases from J, the junction contained 9 bases not matched to a gene. Per the original data handling: Nucleated cell number was recorded as an estimate derived from reference gene primer amplification. Clones were read by immunoSEQ multiplex PCR, and TCRdb kept only the in-frame ones, dropping some. V, J and clone size derive from that table, while D and trimming were established from the DNA sequence. The sample includes more than 65,000 clones, around nine tenths seen only once; the top ten take roughly 5.4%.

The chain has TRBV6-5 and TRBJ1-5; 8 positions match TRBD1. Sample: peripheral blood. The receptor comes from a man in his sixties with acute or convalescent COVID-19. CDR3 DNA: TGTGCCACCCATCCAGGGGGCAGGAATCAGCCCCAGCATTTT. This gives the protein CATHPGGRNQPQHF.